This T cell receptor (beta chain) was retrieved from a study of cytomegalovirus exposure and HLA in healthy donors. In the study overall: Of all 400 or so donors who were genotyped, 75% to 85% belonged to the Caucasian-associated ancestry cluster.

The CDR3 length is 13 residues. V was cut by 0 bases and J by 6 bases, with 6 bases left in between. Germline-derived CDR1 and CDR2 are SGHAT and FQNNGV. About this clone: The antigen remains unidentified.

With 60 Vbeta and 13 Jbeta primers, the PCR was carried out. The table came from immunoSEQ multiplex PCR; TCRdb's copy has only in-frame clones and leaves some out. The sample includes over 100,000 clones, over 65% seen only once; the top ten take 1.5% to 1.7%. Whole-study results and caveats: The authors later linked a missense DCLRE1C variant to TCR beta V- and J-gene trimming. Researchers had no immune exposure information except CMV serostatus available. The authors later found most CMV-associated TCR beta chains appeared HLA-restricted.

The sequencing sample was made of PBMCs. The clonotype comes from a man aged 35 to 55 in good health and CMV-seronegative. The chain recombines TRBV11-2 with TRBJ2-1; D is possibly TRBD2 (6 bases). This CDR3 is CASSLEGGNEQFF. In DNA, the CDR3 is TGTGCCAGCAGCTTAGAGGGAGGCAATGAGCAGTTCTTC.